Each of the 8 T cell receptor beta chains below was sequenced from the same sample in a study of CD8 T cells in ankylosing spondylitis. Study-level results: In ankylosing spondylitis blood, a motif of about eight highly homologous TCR beta variants appeared characteristic.

From the 5' RACE reads, TCRdb called clonotypes with MiXCR, one entry per CDR3 protein. This table has approximately 550,000 distinct CDR3 sequences, about 12% appearing once. These receptors' targets are unknown. Sequencing was done on a sample of blood, either unsorted or a sorted T cell fraction (not recorded which). These receptors were collected from a male donor with ankylosing spondylitis.

J is TRBJ1-1 and V is TRBV12-3 or TRBV12-4; D is ambiguous. V was clipped by 0 bases and J by 6 bases, with 8 bases between them. This CDR3 spans 13 amino acids. In nucleotides, the CDR3 is TGTGCCAGCAGTTTAGCGCAGAGGGCTGAAGCTTTCTTT. It yields the protein CASSLAQRAEAFF.

The V and J genes are TRBV20-1 and TRBJ1-5; D remains ambiguous. Trimming cost V 4 bases and J 2 bases, with 15 bases left between them. The CDR3 totals 15 residues. Per germline, CDR1 DFQATT and CDR2 SNEGSKA (reference sequence). The DNA for the CDR3 is TGCAGTGCTACCGGCGCCATGGACGGCAATCAGCCCCAGCATTTT. It encodes CSATGAMDGNQPQHF.

This clonotype has more than one count but fewer than ten. The chain joins TRBV20-1 to TRBJ1-5; 9 bases are a match to TRBD1. The CDR3 has 15 residues. V gave up 1 base and J gave up 4 bases; unmatched junction bases: 5. Germline V gene data show CDR1 as DFQATT and CDR2 as SNEGSKA (reference sequence). CDR3 sequence reads: CSARGRTGVNQPQHF. The DNA for the CDR3 is TGCAGTGCTAGAGGCCGGACAGGGGTTAATCAGCCCCAGCATTTT.

The CDR3 sequence is CSAVDRDTLSGQYF. Written as DNA, the CDR3 is TGCAGTGCCGTAGACCGGGACACCCTATCGGGCCAGTACTTC. The chain couples TRBV20-1 to TRBJ2-5; tentative D call: TRBD1 (6 bases). V was trimmed by 6 bases and J by 10 bases, leaving 24 bases between them. Germline V gene lookup returns CDR1 DFQATT and CDR2 SNEGSKA (reference sequence). The CDR3 sequence is 14 residues long.

The gene calls are TRBV20-1 and TRBJ2-1; 10 bases are shared with TRBD2. Trimming took 3 bases from V and 0 from J; bases not matched to a gene: 26. CDR1 DFQATT and CDR2 SNEGSKA come from the germline V gene (reference sequence). This CDR3 spans 23 amino acids. The DNA of the CDR3 is TGCAGTGCTAGGCCGTTAGGTGGGCTAGCGGGAGAATTGAAGGAGGCCTCCTACAATGAGCAGTTCTTC. Amino acid sequence: CSARPLGGLAGELKEASYNEQFF.

The chain is built from TRBV27 and TRBJ1-5, with 7 bases lining up with TRBD1. The CDR3 runs 14 residues. In germline, CDR1 is MNHEY, CDR2 SMNVEV (reference sequence). The V and J ends lost 6 bases and 3 bases, in that order; junction bases with no gene match: 5. CDR3 sequence: CASRRQGLNQPQHF. CDR3 DNA: TGTGCCAGCAGACGACAGGGACTCAATCAGCCCCAGCATTTT.

This clonotype was observed at least ten times. The genes are TRBV14 and TRBJ1-1; D unresolved. Trimming left V 0 bases short and J 4 bases short, with 18 bases between. The CDR3 is 17 residues long. Per germline, CDR1 SGHDN and CDR2 FVKESK. Here the CDR3 DNA reads TGTGCCAGCAGCCAAGATCTAGGATGGGAGGGTGCCACTGAAGCTTTCTTT. Its translation is CASSQDLGWEGATEAFF.

This clonotype occurred a few times. The chain's CDR3 is CASSFGTSLRSYNEQFF. The CDR3 DNA reads as TGTGCCAGCAGTTTCGGGACTAGCCTTAGGTCCTACAATGAGCAGTTCTTC. This chain connects TRBV12-3 or TRBV12-4 to TRBJ2-1; 9 bases are a match to TRBD2. This CDR3 contains 17 residues. V gave up 3 bases and J gave up 1 base; unmatched junction bases: 7.